Listed here are 27 T cell receptor beta chains from one sample, sequenced in a study of CD8+ T cells in alopecia areata. Sequencing used cDNA as its template, made by extracting RNA and reverse transcribing it. Using immunoSEQ multiplex PCR, the repertoire was profiled, and TCRdb retains in-frame clones only, with some absent. Of 200,000 to 250,000 clones listed, less than 65% are singletons. The treatment is: oral pan-JAK inhibitor, 5-10 mg twice daily. The source material was CD4+ T cells sorted from blood, sampled at week 4, from a patient treated with tofacitinib. Receptor source: a human donor with alopecia areata.

This chain uses TRBV6-5 with TRBJ2-4; TRBD2 might be the D (6 bases). The CDR3 contains 12 residues. Between the trimmed V and J ends, which lost 7 bases and 10 bases, there was a span of 14 bases. From germline, CDR1 is MNHEY and CDR2 SVGAGI. This CDR3 reads CASKLTAGIQYF. CDR3 bases: TGTGCCAGCAAACTCACCGCGGGGATTCAGTACTTC.

The chain has TRBV11-3 and TRBJ1-1, with a tentative D call TRBD1 (5 bases). Per the germline V gene, CDR1 is SGHNT and CDR2 is YENEEA. Trimming removed 4 bases at V and 1 base at J, with 7 bases between. The CDR3 is 13 amino acids. The CDR3 protein is CASSSTGNTEAFF. For the CDR3, the DNA is TGTGCCAGCAGCTCTACAGGGAACACTGAAGCTTTCTTT.

With respect to this clone: A junction end diverges from the germline sequence, so it may reflect a read error. The rearrangement joins TRBV7-7 to TRBJ2-3; the D gene is possibly TRBD2 (6 bases). CDR3 size: 15 residues. CDR1 and CDR2 from the germline V gene are SSHAT and FNYEAQ (reference sequence). Here the CDR3 DNA reads TGTGCTAGCAGCCCGAGCGGGTATAGCACAGATACGCAGTATTTT. It codes for CASSPSGYSTDTQYF.

The chain is built from TRBV7-9 and TRBJ2-6; D ambiguous. The CDR3 extends over 14 amino acids. Trimming removed 4 bases at V and 3 bases at J, with 7 bases between. Germline loops: CDR1 SEHNR, CDR2 FQNEAQ (reference sequence). The CDR3 sequence is CASSSPGGANVLTF. CDR3 bases: TGTGCCAGCAGCTCACCAGGTGGGGCCAACGTCCTGACTTTC.

The V gene is TRBV11-1, the J gene TRBJ2-5; 7 nucleotides agree with TRBD2. The CDR3 totals 14 residues. CDR1 is SGHAT, CDR2 FQDESV, per germline (reference sequence). The junction had 3 bases not matched to a gene; V was cut back by 3 bases and J by 2 bases. This chain's CDR3 is CASSLDSGQETQYF. The DNA for the CDR3 is TGTGCCAGCAGCTTGGATAGCGGGCAAGAGACCCAGTACTTC.

This clone was detected once. V and J are TRBV6-5 and TRBJ1-1; D perhaps matches TRBD1 (6 bases). V lost 8 bases and J lost 3, with 10 bases in between. Germline V gene sequence: CDR1 MNHEY, CDR2 SVGAGI. This CDR3 has 12 amino acids. CDR3 coding DNA: TGTGCCAGCCGATCAGGGGACACTGAAGCTTTCTTT. As protein: CASRSGDTEAFF.

This chain connects TRBV2 to TRBJ2-5; 12 nucleotides match TRBD2. The CDR3 is made up of 16 amino acids. The junction had 6 bases not matched to a gene; V was cut back by 5 bases and J by 2 bases. Germline CDR1 is SNHLY and CDR2 is FYNNEI. The CDR3 sequence: CASSPPGLAGQETQYF. DNA for the CDR3: TGTGCCAGCAGTCCACCGGGACTAGCGGGTCAAGAGACCCAGTACTTC.

The chain is built from TRBV7-9 and TRBJ2-4, with D maybe TRBD2 (6 bases). V was clipped by 2 bases and J by 5 bases, with 13 bases between them. Germline V lookup: CDR1 SEHNR, CDR2 FQNEAQ (reference sequence). The CDR3 loop spans 15 amino acids. The CDR3 is CASSLLPGEENIQYF. CDR3 nucleotide sequence: TGTGCCAGCAGCTTACTACCGGGGGAGGAAAACATTCAGTACTTC.

V is TRBV29-1 and J is TRBJ2-3; D not resolved. V was cut by 4 bases and J by 6 bases, with 11 bases left in between. This CDR3 is built from 12 residues. Germline assignment: CDR1 SQVTM and CDR2 ANQGSEA. CDR3 loop: CSVAPLEDTQYF. The DNA for the CDR3 is TGCAGCGTTGCCCCACTGGAGGATACGCAGTATTTT.

The V gene is TRBV2, the J gene TRBJ2-5; possible D gene TRBD1, 8 bases. The V end lost 10 bases, the J end lost 6 bases, and 21 bases lay between the germline ends. CDR1 and CDR2 from the germline V gene are SNHLY and FYNNEI. The CDR3 contains 14 residues. The CDR3 is CAISGAGGVKTQYF. In nucleotides, the CDR3 is TGTGCCATCAGCGGGGCAGGGGGCGTAAAGACCCAGTACTTC.

This clone was found once. CDR3 nucleotides: TGTGCCAGCAGCTTAGTCCAGGGAAGTGGAGAGCAGTTCTTC. This codes for CASSLVQGSGEQFF. The chain links TRBV11-2 to TRBJ2-1; possibly TRBD1 for D (5 bases). Trimming took off 1 base at V and 10 bases at J, with 14 bases between the two ends. The CDR3 spans 14 residues. The germline V gene encodes CDR1 SGHAT and CDR2 FQNNGV.

The V gene is TRBV10-3, the J gene TRBJ2-6, with D perhaps matching TRBD1 (6 bases). CDR3 length: 17 residues. Deletions cut 3 bases from V and 0 bases from J, with 12 bases between. Germline loops: CDR1 ENHRY, CDR2 SYGVKD. The CDR3 bases are TGTGCCATCAGTGACCTCGGACAGCACTCTGGGGCCAACGTCCTGACTTTC. The encoded protein is CAISDLGQHSGANVLTF.

V gene TRBV5-1 combines with J gene TRBJ2-1; perhaps TRBD2 as D (7 bases). Germline V CDR1 and CDR2: SGHRS, YFSETQ. This CDR3 has 15 residues. Trimming took 4 bases from V and 4 from J, leaving 15 bases between them. The DNA for the CDR3 is TGCGCCAGCAGCGGCGCGGGGGCCCAATACAATGAGCAGTTCTTC. This gives the protein CASSGAGAQYNEQFF.

The rearrangement uses TRBV30 and TRBJ2-7, with a possible D match to TRBD1 (6 bases). From germline, CDR1 is GTSNPN and CDR2 SVGIG (reference sequence). The germline V and J ends were trimmed by 5 bases and 9 bases, with 17 bases remaining between them. The CDR3 sequence is 12 residues long. The CDR3 DNA is TGTGCCTGGGGGGGACAAACCCCCGGGCAGTACTTC. Translating gives CAWGGQTPGQYF. The variable domain in full, completed from reference TRBV30 and TRBJ2-7, reads SQTIHQWPATLVQPVGSPLSLECTVEGTSNPNLYWYRQAAGRGLQLLFYSVGIGQISSEVPQNLSASRPQDRQFILSSKKLLLSDSGFYLCAWGGQTPGQYFGPGTRLTVT.

The chain combines TRBV5-6 with TRBJ1-2; D is possibly TRBD1 (5 bases). CDR1 is SGHDT, CDR2 YYEEEE, per germline. The CDR3 is 14 residues long. V was shortened by 1 base and J by 8 bases, with 15 bases between the two germline ends. Here the CDR3 reads CASSLRSFQGGYTF. The CDR3 DNA sequence: TGTGCCAGCAGCTTGCGTTCCTTCCAGGGCGGCTACACCTTC. The full variable domain, rest sourced from reference TRBV5-6 and TRBJ1-2, is DAGVTQSPTHLIKTRGQQVTLRCSPKSGHDTVSWYQQALGQGPQFIFQYYEEEERQRGNFPDRFSGHQFPNYSSELNVNALLLGDSALYLCASSLRSFQGGYTFGSGTRLTVV.

J is TRBJ2-7 and V is TRBV29-1; 7 nucleotides line up with TRBD2. Trimming took 7 bases from V and 6 from J; bases not matched to a gene: 9. Germline V gene data show CDR1 as SQVTM and CDR2 as ANQGSEA. The CDR3 covers 12 residues. The CDR3 region is CSAAGVVGEQYF. The CDR3, as DNA: TGCAGCGCGGCGGGGGTAGTTGGCGAGCAGTACTTC.

The chain carries TRBV4-1 and TRBJ2-1; TRBD1 is a possible D gene (6 bases). CDR3 length: 14 residues. CDR1 and CDR2 (germline): MGHRA, YSYEKL. V was trimmed by 4 bases and J by 7 bases, leaving 14 bases between them. The CDR3 reads CASSREIQGNEQFF. The CDR3 DNA reads as TGCGCCAGCAGCCGGGAGATCCAGGGGAATGAGCAGTTCTTC.

The chain recombines TRBV2 with TRBJ1-2; D is unclear. The CDR3 length is 14 residues. The ends were cut back, 2 bases at V and 8 bases at J, with 15 bases in the middle. Germline CDR1 SNHLY, CDR2 FYNNEI. The CDR3 spells CASSEWEAVGGYTF. The CDR3 coding sequence is TGTGCCAGCAGTGAATGGGAGGCAGTAGGAGGCTACACCTTC.

The chain links TRBV2 to TRBJ1-3; 11 bases match TRBD1. This CDR3 has 15 residues. J lost 4 bases, V lost 7 bases, and 6 bases had no gene match. Germline CDR1 and CDR2: SNHLY and FYNNEI. For the CDR3, the DNA is TGTGCCAGCAAACGGACAGGGGGCGCCGGAAACACCATATATTTT. It is translated as CASKRTGGAGNTIYF.

The gene calls are TRBV30 and TRBJ2-3, with 8 nucleotides matching TRBD1. The junction had 6 bases not matched to a gene; V was cut back by 5 bases and J by 5 bases. The CDR3 has 13 residues. Germline assignment: CDR1 GTSNPN and CDR2 SVGIG (reference sequence). The CDR3 sequence: CAWGQGTIDTQYF. CDR3 sequence (DNA): TGTGCCTGGGGACAGGGAACGATAGATACGCAGTATTTT.

J is TRBJ1-1 and V is TRBV5-6; 7 bases are shared with TRBD1. CDR1 is SGHDT, CDR2 YYEEEE, per germline. The CDR3 has 13 amino acids. With V trimmed by 0 bases and J by 10 bases, 6 bases remained unmatched. CDR3 sequence: CASSLEGGRGAFF. DNA of the CDR3: TGTGCCAGCAGCTTGGAAGGGGGCCGTGGAGCTTTCTTT.

The chain recombines TRBV5-1 with TRBJ1-2; maybe TRBD1 (6 bases). V lost 5 bases and J 6 bases, leaving 14 bases between the germline ends. Germline V CDR1 and CDR2: SGHRS, YFSETQ. The CDR3 is 13 amino acids. The CDR3 sequence is CASRPQGQNGYTF. The CDR3 DNA reads as TGCGCCAGCAGACCACAGGGTCAGAATGGCTACACCTTC.

V and J are TRBV6-5 and TRBJ2-6; the D is unclear. V gave up 6 bases and J gave up 2 bases, with 5 bases separating them. This CDR3 region has 13 residues. Per germline, CDR1 MNHEY and CDR2 SVGAGI. The CDR3 loop is CASRDPGANVLTF. The CDR3 DNA sequence: TGTGCCAGCAGGGACCCTGGGGCCAACGTCCTGACTTTC.

This chain uses TRBV4-2 with TRBJ2-1, with D possibly being TRBD1 or TRBD2 (5 bases each). V was clipped by 0 bases and J by 8 bases, with 14 bases between them. Germline V gene data show CDR1 as LGHNA and CDR2 as YNFKEQ. This CDR3 spans 15 amino acids. DNA of the CDR3: TGTGCCAGCAGCCAAGATTTTTGGGGGTCGGATGAGCAGTTCTTC. Translated: CASSQDFWGSDEQFF.

This chain uses TRBV5-1 with TRBJ2-1; 8 bases fit TRBD2. V dropped 4 bases and J dropped 4; count of bases not matched to a gene: 10. Germline CDR1 and CDR2: SGHRS and YFSETQ. The CDR3 totals 16 residues. This chain's CDR3 is CASSTSQRGPYNEQFF. As DNA, the CDR3 is TGCGCCAGCAGCACTTCCCAGCGGGGGCCATACAATGAGCAGTTCTTC.

V and J are TRBV7-9 and TRBJ1-1; 8 bases are shared with TRBD1. This CDR3 spans 14 amino acids. Germline loops: CDR1 SEHNR, CDR2 FQNEAQ (reference sequence). V lost 5 bases, J lost 1 base, and 3 bases stayed unmatched. CDR3 DNA: TGTGCCAGCAGCACTGGACAGGGGAACACTGAAGCTTTCTTT. Its translation: CASSTGQGNTEAFF.

This clone was seen only a few times. V and J are TRBV11-2 and TRBJ2-7, with a tentative D call TRBD1 (5 bases). Germline CDR1 is SGHAT and CDR2 is FQNNGV. This CDR3 has 17 residues. V was shortened by 5 bases and J by 2 bases, with 22 bases between the two germline ends. CDR3 sequence (DNA): TGTGCCAGCAGCCCCCTGGCCCGAGCAGGGAAAACCTACGAGCAGTACTTC. This sequence encodes CASSPLARAGKTYEQYF.